The next 25 T cell receptor beta chains were all read from a single sample in a study of cytomegalovirus exposure and HLA in healthy donors. PCR primers comprised 60 Vbeta and 13 Jbeta primers. TCRdb's copy holds only in-frame clones and misses some; the assay was immunoSEQ multiplex PCR. Reported are some 39,000 clones; the ten largest clones contain more than 5.5%. Sequenced material: PBMCs. Receptors were obtained from a man aged 25 to 45 in good health and CMV-seronegative.

The V call is TRBV14, the J call TRBJ2-5; 9 bases align to TRBD2. The length of the CDR3 is 17 residues. J gave up 5 bases and V 2 bases, and 12 bases lay outside the gene matches. CDR1 and CDR2 (germline): SGHDN, FVKESK. In DNA, the CDR3 is TGTGCCAGCAGCCAATGGCCTAGCGGGGCCGGAGGGGAGACCCAGTACTTC. Protein: CASSQWPSGAGGETQYF.

The chain joins TRBV29-1 to TRBJ2-1; the D gene is possibly TRBD2 (5 bases). Germline assignment: CDR1 SQVTM and CDR2 ANQGSEA. This CDR3 is 13 amino acids long. The V gene lost 4 bases and the J gene lost 6 bases, with 13 bases spanning the gap. CDR3 coding DNA: TGCAGCGTTGGAGGACGGGGAGTCAATGAGCAGTTCTTC. It yields the protein CSVGGRGVNEQFF.

The chain couples TRBV5-1 to TRBJ2-2; 8 bases agree with TRBD2. The CDR3 is 20 residues long. V shed 1 base, J shed 0 bases, and the junction held 14 bases outside the gene matches. CDR1 is SGHRS and CDR2 is YFSETQ in the germline V gene. CDR3 nucleotide sequence: TGCGCCAGCAGCTTGTTGGGGGGCAGAAGCGGGAGTCCGAACACCGGGGAGCTGTTTTTT. Protein sequence: CASSLLGGRSGSPNTGELFF.

This chain connects TRBV7-2 to TRBJ1-4, with D possibly matching TRBD1 (5 bases). Per the germline V gene, CDR1 is SGHTA and CDR2 is FQGNSA. The CDR3 totals 15 residues. V shed 3 bases and J shed 4 bases, with 12 bases lying between them. CDR3 amino acids: CASSLEGIGNEKLFF. The CDR3 bases are TGTGCCAGCAGCTTGGAGGGGATTGGTAATGAAAAACTGTTTTTT.

This chain connects TRBV5-1 to TRBJ1-2; TRBD1 agrees at 8 bases. Losses at the gene ends were 4 bases for V and 8 bases for J; bases not matched to a gene: 13. Germline V gives CDR1 SGHRS, CDR2 YFSETQ. The CDR3 has 15 residues. The CDR3 loop reads CASSSEGQAIRGYTF. DNA for the CDR3: TGCGCCAGCAGCAGCGAGGGACAGGCAATACGCGGCTACACCTTC. The full variable domain, with the rest looked up from reference TRBV5-1 and TRBJ1-2, is KAGVTQTPRYLIKTRGQQVTLSCSPISGHRSVSWYQQTPGQGLQFLFEYFSETQRNKGNFPGRFSGRQFSNSRSEMNVSTLELGDSALYLCASSSEGQAIRGYTFGSGTRLTVV.

The chain employs TRBV4-3 and TRBJ2-7, with D possibly TRBD2 on 6 matching bases. The CDR3 consists of 16 residues. The germline CDR1 and CDR2 sequences are LGHNA and YSLEER. V gave up 0 bases and J gave up 2 bases, with 14 bases separating them. CDR3 DNA: TGCGCCAGCAGCCAAGAACGGGGGACGCTTGCCTACGAGCAGTACTTC. Its translation is CASSQERGTLAYEQYF.

The V gene is TRBV5-1, the J gene TRBJ1-2; D call uncertain. Germline CDR1 and CDR2: SGHRS and YFSETQ. The V and J ends lost 5 bases and 3 bases respectively, with 20 bases between them. CDR3 length: 16 amino acids. This chain's CDR3 is CASSRTTFSSDYGYTF. The CDR3 DNA is TGCGCCAGCAGTCGAACTACCTTTTCTTCCGACTATGGCTACACCTTC.

The V call is TRBV11-2, the J call TRBJ2-3; 13 bases align to TRBD2. CDR1 is SGHAT and CDR2 is FQNNGV in the germline V gene. The CDR3 consists of 17 residues. Trimming cost V 5 bases and J 6 bases; bases outside gene matches: 11. The CDR3 bases are TGTGCCAGCAGCCCGAGGGGGACTAGCGGGGTTTCGGATACGCAGTATTTT. Translation: CASSPRGTSGVSDTQYF. Full variable domain (outside the CDR3, taken from reference TRBV11-2 and TRBJ2-3): EAGVAQSPRYKIIEKRQSVAFWCNPISGHATLYWYQQILGQGPKLLIQFQNNGVVDDSQLPKDRFSAERLKGVDSTLKIQPAKLEDSAVYLCASSPRGTSGVSDTQYFGPGTRLTVL.

CDR3 protein: CASRRTGPYTF. The CDR3 DNA is TGTGCCAGCAGGCGGACAGGGCCCTACACCTTC. The gene calls are TRBV7-9 and TRBJ1-2, with 8 bases fitting TRBD1. Germline V gene data show CDR1 as SEHNR and CDR2 as FQNEAQ (reference sequence). Trimming took 6 bases from V and 10 from J; bases not matched to a gene: 4. This CDR3 region has 11 residues.

J is TRBJ2-3 and V is TRBV10-1, with 10 nucleotides matching TRBD2. Trimming cost V 10 bases and J 3 bases; bases outside gene matches: 31. CDR3 size: 22 residues. The germline V gene has CDR1 WNHNN and CDR2 SYGVQD (reference sequence). The CDR3 loop reads CATPPGTSDPRHAGEKTDTQYF. The CDR3 region has the DNA TGCGCCACCCCACCAGGGACTAGCGACCCCCGGCATGCTGGAGAAAAGACAGATACGCAGTATTTT.

The V gene is TRBV9, the J gene TRBJ2-1; TRBD2 is a possible D gene (6 bases). Trimming shortened V by 0 bases and J by 5 bases, and 12 bases separated the two germline ends. This CDR3 has 15 residues. Germline CDR1 is SGDLS and CDR2 is YYNGEE. Written as DNA, the CDR3 is TGTGCCAGCAGCGTAGGGTCTAGCGCCGACAATGAGCAGTTCTTC. Protein sequence: CASSVGSSADNEQFF.

The chain has TRBV14 and TRBJ2-7; D may be TRBD2 (5 bases). The V end lost 2 bases, the J end lost 6 bases, and 11 bases lay between the germline ends. The CDR3 loop spans 13 amino acids. Per the germline V gene, CDR1 is SGHDN and CDR2 is FVKESK. The CDR3 loop is CASSQFSVGEQYF. Here the CDR3 DNA reads TGTGCCAGCAGCCAATTTAGCGTTGGCGAGCAGTACTTC.

The chain combines TRBV2 with TRBJ2-5; D may be TRBD2 (6 bases). Looked up from germline, CDR1 is SNHLY and CDR2 is FYNNEI. V was pared by 4 bases and J by 0 bases, with 9 bases between. The CDR3 extends over 14 amino acids. The CDR3 is CASSGGVYQETQYF. The DNA of the CDR3 is TGTGCCAGCAGTGGCGGGGTGTACCAAGAGACCCAGTACTTC.

The chain couples TRBV7-3 to TRBJ2-5; 7 bases are shared with TRBD2. The CDR3 runs to 15 residues. Trimming cost V 0 bases and J 2 bases; bases outside gene matches: 3. CDR1 and CDR2 (germline): SGHTA, FQGTGA. CDR3 coding DNA: TGTGCCAGCAGCTTAACCCCGGGGGGACAAGAGACCCAGTACTTC. It is translated as CASSLTPGGQETQYF.

Remarks on this clone: A junction boundary mismatches the germline segment, possibly from a read error. The CDR3 DNA follows: TGTGCCAGCAGTGAGAACCTGGGCTCTGGAAACAACATATATTTT. It yields the protein CASSENLGSGNNIYF. The rearrangement links TRBV25-1 to TRBJ1-3; the D is unclear. The CDR3 is 15 residues long. Germline CDR1 reads MGHDK; CDR2 reads SYGVNS.

The V call is TRBV2, the J call TRBJ2-7; 7 bases fit TRBD2. Germline V gives CDR1 SNHLY, CDR2 FYNNEI. This CDR3 has 12 amino acids. The junction had 4 bases not matched to a gene; V was cut back by 5 bases and J by 6 bases. The CDR3 is CASSLGRGEQYF. CDR3 nucleotide sequence: TGTGCCAGCAGTCTGGGGAGGGGCGAGCAGTACTTC.

The chain combines TRBV2 with TRBJ1-3; TRBD1 matches at 7 bases. Per germline, CDR1 SNHLY and CDR2 FYNNEI. J lost 0 bases, V lost 5 bases, and 10 bases had no gene match. The CDR3 sequence is 17 residues long. The CDR3 loop is CASSPLGGTDSGNTIYF. The CDR3, as DNA: TGTGCCAGCAGTCCCCTAGGGGGGACAGACTCTGGAAACACCATATATTTT. Full variable domain (outside the CDR3, taken from reference TRBV2 and TRBJ1-3): EPEVTQTPSHQVTQMGQEVILRCVPISNHLYFYWYRQILGQKVEFLVSFYNNEISEKSEIFDDQFSVERPDGSNFTLKIRSTKLEDSAMYFCASSPLGGTDSGNTIYFGEGSWLTVV.

The chain carries TRBV11-1 and TRBJ2-2; 11 bases map to TRBD2. V was clipped by 5 bases and J by 8 bases; unmatched bases: 10. The CDR3 runs to 16 residues. Germline V CDR1 and CDR2: SGHAT, FQDESV (reference sequence). The CDR3 coding sequence is TGTGCCAGCAGCCAAACTAGCGGGGGAATAAGAGGGGAGCTGTTTTTT. Amino acids: CASSQTSGGIRGELFF.

This chain joins TRBV10-2 and TRBJ1-2; D is undetermined. CDR1 WSHSY and CDR2 SAAADI come from the germline V gene. V was cut by 6 bases and J by 6 bases, with 17 bases left in between. This CDR3 has 14 amino acids. CDR3 sequence: CASSDERGSHGYTF. For the CDR3, the DNA is TGCGCCAGCAGCGACGAAAGAGGGAGTCATGGCTACACCTTC.

The gene calls are TRBV6-1 and TRBJ2-1; tentative D call: TRBD2 (6 bases). The germline V gene has CDR1 MNHNS and CDR2 SASEGT. This CDR3 has 13 amino acids. Trimming removed 7 bases at V and 4 bases at J, with 11 bases between. CDR3 residues: CASNLAEYNEQFF. The CDR3 nucleotides are TGTGCCAGCAACTTAGCGGAGTACAATGAGCAGTTCTTC.

The gene calls are TRBV29-1 and TRBJ2-7; 9 bases agree with TRBD1. CDR3 length: 15 amino acids. Losses at the gene ends were 3 bases for V and 1 base for J; bases not matched to a gene: 7. Germline-derived CDR1 and CDR2 are SQVTM and ANQGSEA. The CDR3 nucleotides are TGCAGCGTTGAGGGTGACAGGGGGGATTCCTACGAGCAGTACTTC. Translating it yields CSVEGDRGDSYEQYF.

This rearrangement joins TRBV30 to TRBJ2-2; weak D call: TRBD2 (6 bases). V lost 0 bases and J 3 bases, leaving 11 bases between the germline ends. The CDR3 has 15 amino acids. Germline V gives CDR1 GTSNPN, CDR2 SVGIG (reference sequence). CDR3 loop: CAWSVPREDTGELFF. The DNA of the CDR3 is TGTGCCTGGAGTGTACCCAGGGAGGACACCGGGGAGCTGTTTTTT. The full variable domain, completed using reference TRBV30 and TRBJ2-2, is SQTIHQWPATLVQPVGSPLSLECTVEGTSNPNLYWYRQAAGRGLQLLFYSVGIGQISSEVPQNLSASRPQDRQFILSSKKLLLSDSGFYLCAWSVPREDTGELFFGEGSRLTVL.

The chain recombines TRBV28 with TRBJ1-5; D possibly corresponds to TRBD1 (5 bases). This CDR3 spans 13 amino acids. CDR1 and CDR2 (germline): MDHEN, SYDVKM. V lost 7 bases and J 5 bases, leaving 12 bases between the germline ends. CDR3 amino acids: CASNPRVDQPQHF. The CDR3 nucleotides read TGTGCCAGCAACCCCAGGGTGGATCAGCCCCAGCATTTT.

The V gene is TRBV19, the J gene TRBJ1-2; no definite D call. The germline V gene encodes CDR1 LNHDA and CDR2 SQIVND (reference sequence). V dropped 8 bases and J dropped 3 bases, with 13 bases sitting between them. The CDR3 length is 13 residues. CDR3 nucleotide sequence: TGTGCCAGTCGGGGTTTGGTTGACTATGGCTACACCTTC. Amino acid sequence: CASRGLVDYGYTF.

The J gene is TRBJ1-2, the V gene TRBV5-1; 9 bases are a match to TRBD1. The CDR3 has 19 amino acids. V was pared by 1 base and J by 5 bases, with 18 bases of the junction left unmatched. Looked up from germline, CDR1 is SGHRS and CDR2 is YFSETQ. CDR3: CASSLIPNLGQGTIYGYTF. The CDR3 bases are TGCGCCAGCAGCTTGATACCGAACCTCGGACAGGGGACGATTTATGGCTACACCTTC.